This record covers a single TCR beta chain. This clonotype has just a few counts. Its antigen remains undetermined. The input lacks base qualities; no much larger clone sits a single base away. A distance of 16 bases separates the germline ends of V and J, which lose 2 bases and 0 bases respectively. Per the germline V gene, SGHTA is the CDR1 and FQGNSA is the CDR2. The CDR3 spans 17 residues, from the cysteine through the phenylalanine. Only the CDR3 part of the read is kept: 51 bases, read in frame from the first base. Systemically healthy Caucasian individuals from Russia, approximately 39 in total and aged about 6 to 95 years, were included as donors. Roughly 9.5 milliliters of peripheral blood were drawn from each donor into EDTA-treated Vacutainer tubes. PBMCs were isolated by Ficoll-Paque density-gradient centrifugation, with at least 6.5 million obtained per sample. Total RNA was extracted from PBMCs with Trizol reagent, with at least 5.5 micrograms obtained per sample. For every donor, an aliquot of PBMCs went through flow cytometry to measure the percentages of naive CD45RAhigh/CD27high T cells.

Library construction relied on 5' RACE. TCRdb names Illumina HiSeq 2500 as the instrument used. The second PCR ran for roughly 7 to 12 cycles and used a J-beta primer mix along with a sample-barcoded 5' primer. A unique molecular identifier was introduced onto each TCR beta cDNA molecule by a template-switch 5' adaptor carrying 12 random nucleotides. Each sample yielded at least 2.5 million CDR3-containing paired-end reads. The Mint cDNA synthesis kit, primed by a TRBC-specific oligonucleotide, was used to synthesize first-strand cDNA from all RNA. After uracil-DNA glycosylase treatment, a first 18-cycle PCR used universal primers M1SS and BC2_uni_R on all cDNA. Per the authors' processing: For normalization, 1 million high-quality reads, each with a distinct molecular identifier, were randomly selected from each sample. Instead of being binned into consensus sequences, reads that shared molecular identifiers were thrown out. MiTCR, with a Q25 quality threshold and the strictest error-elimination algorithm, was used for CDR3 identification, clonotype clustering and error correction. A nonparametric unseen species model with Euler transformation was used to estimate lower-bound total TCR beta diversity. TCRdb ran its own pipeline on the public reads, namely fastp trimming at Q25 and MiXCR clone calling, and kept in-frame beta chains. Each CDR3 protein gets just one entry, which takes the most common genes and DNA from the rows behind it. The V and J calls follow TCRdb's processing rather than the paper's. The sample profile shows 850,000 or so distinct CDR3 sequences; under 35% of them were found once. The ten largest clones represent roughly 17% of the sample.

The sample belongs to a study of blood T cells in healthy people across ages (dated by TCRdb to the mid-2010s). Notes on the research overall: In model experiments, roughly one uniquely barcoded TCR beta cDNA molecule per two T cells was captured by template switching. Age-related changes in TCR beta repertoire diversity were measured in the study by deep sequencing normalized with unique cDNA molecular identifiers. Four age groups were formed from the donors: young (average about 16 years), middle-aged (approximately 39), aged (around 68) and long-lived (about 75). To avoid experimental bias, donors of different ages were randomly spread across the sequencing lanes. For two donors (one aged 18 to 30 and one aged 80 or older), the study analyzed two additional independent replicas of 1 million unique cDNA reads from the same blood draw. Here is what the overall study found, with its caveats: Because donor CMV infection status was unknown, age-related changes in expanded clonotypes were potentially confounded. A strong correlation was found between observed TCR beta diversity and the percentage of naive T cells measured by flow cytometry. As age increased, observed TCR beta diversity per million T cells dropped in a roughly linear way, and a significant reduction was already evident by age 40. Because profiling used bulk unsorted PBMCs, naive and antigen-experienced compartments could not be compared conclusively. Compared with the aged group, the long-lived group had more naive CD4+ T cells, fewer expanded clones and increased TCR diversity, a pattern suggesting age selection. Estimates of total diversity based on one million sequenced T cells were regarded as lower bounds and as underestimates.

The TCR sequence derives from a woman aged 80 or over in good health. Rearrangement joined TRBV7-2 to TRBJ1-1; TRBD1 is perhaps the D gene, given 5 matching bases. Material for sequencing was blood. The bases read TGTGCCAGCAGCTTACAACCCAAGGGACGGCTGAACACTGAAGCTTTCTTT. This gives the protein CASSLQPKGRLNTEAFF.